This T cell receptor beta chain was found in a study of PD-L1 blockade in urothelial cancer. Sequenced by immunoSEQ multiplex PCR; TCRdb stores in-frame clones only, minus some. The sample holds 45,000 to 50,000 clones, 82% seen once. Germline V CDR1 and CDR2: SNHLY, FYNNEI. The CDR3 contains 18 residues. Trimming removed 2 bases from V and 2 bases from J; junction bases left unmatched: 8. Time point noted: pretreatment peripheral blood. The material sequenced was PBMCs, taken around atezolizumab (anti-PD-L1) treatment. The TCR sequence derives from a man aged 45-60 years with urothelial cancer. This chain connects TRBV2 to TRBJ2-3; 12 nucleotides match TRBD2. The CDR3 loop reads CASSESLTSGGLTDTQYF. Here the CDR3 DNA reads TGTGCCAGCAGTGAAAGCCTTACTAGCGGGGGGCTCACAGATACGCAGTATTTT.